Listed below are T cell receptor beta chains from one sample, sequenced in a study of blood T cell repertoires in COVID-19. Produced via immunoSEQ multiplex PCR; TCRdb's table is partial and in-frame only. The table shows 250,000 to 300,000 clones, with 86% occurring only once. Sequencing was carried out using peripheral blood. The source of these receptors is a woman younger than 45 with active or convalescent COVID-19. Both conserved end residues are part of each CDR3. Fields, in order: J gene, D gene, clone size, V gene, CDR3 protein, CDR3 DNA. The D gene is left open where the match is weak. Clone size is stated in some rows and not others, as once, few, many or a class when expanded.

TRBJ1-1	TRBD1	.	TRBV28	CASSPGDRNTEAFF	TGTGCCAGCAGTCCGGGGGACAGGAACACTGAAGCTTTCTTT
TRBJ2-5	.	.	TRBV9	CASSGGPLGQETQYF	TGTGCCAGCAGCGGGGGGCCCCTTGGGCAAGAGACCCAGTACTTC
TRBJ2-1	TRBD2	.	TRBV5-1	CASSLGSGRRDEQFF	TGCGCCAGCAGCTTGGGGTCCGGGAGGAGGGATGAGCAGTTCTTC
TRBJ2-1	.	.	TRBV29-1	CSVEGVAAPLSSYNEQFF	TGCAGCGTTGAAGGTGTCGCAGCGCCCCTCAGCTCCTACAATGAGCAGTTCTTC
TRBJ2-1	TRBD2	.	TRBV5-1	CASSAGLAGGDNNEQFF	TGCGCCAGCAGCGCGGGACTAGCGGGGGGAGACAACAATGAGCAGTTCTTC
TRBJ1-1	.	.	TRBV5-4	CASTRARVNTEAFF	TGTGCCAGCACGAGAGCCAGGGTCAACACTGAAGCTTTCTTT
TRBJ2-1	.	.	TRBV21-1	CARERGGDPNEQFF	TGTGCCAGGGAAAGAGGGGGCGATCCCAATGAGCAGTTCTTC
TRBJ1-1	.	.	TRBV12-3/TRBV12-4	CASTGGNTEAFF	TGTGCCAGCACCGGGGGGAACACTGAAGCTTTCTTT
TRBJ1-1	.	.	TRBV7-2	CASSLARSSTEAFF	TGTGCCAGCAGCTTAGCGAGGTCCTCCACTGAAGCTTTCTTT
TRBJ1-4	.	.	TRBV30	CAWSVFTTNEKLFF	TGTGCCTGGAGTGTTTTTACAACTAATGAAAAACTGTTTTTT
TRBJ2-1	TRBD2	.	TRBV7-2	CASSLSFGSSGGPQFF	TGTGCCAGCAGCTTATCTTTTGGTTCTAGCGGGGGCCCGCAGTTCTTC
TRBJ1-3	TRBD1	.	TRBV5-5	CASSFAGQVASGTNTIYF	TGTGCCAGCAGCTTTGCGGGACAGGTGGCTTCGGGTACAAACACCATATATTTT
TRBJ1-4	TRBD1	.	TRBV4-3	CASSQDWGQDTLGLFF	TGCGCCAGCAGCCAAGATTGGGGACAGGATACACTGGGACTGTTTTTT
TRBJ1-1	TRBD1	few	TRBV13	CASRSYRGSGGAFF	TGTGCCAGCAGATCCTACAGGGGCAGTGGAGGAGCTTTCTTT
TRBJ2-5	.	.	TRBV3-1/TRBV3-2	CASSQDRRQETQYF	TGTGCCAGCAGCCAGGACAGACGCCAAGAGACCCAGTACTTC
TRBJ1-5	TRBD1	.	TRBV6-2/TRBV6-3	CASSYPGTGPYSNQPQHF	TGTGCCAGCAGTTACCCCGGGACAGGTCCATATAGCAATCAGCCCCAGCATTTT
TRBJ1-6	TRBD1	.	TRBV6-6	CASSPRGQRSSYNSPLHF	TGTGCCAGCAGTCCCCGGGGACAGCGAAGCTCCTATAATTCACCCCTCCACTTT
TRBJ2-1	.	.	TRBV6-6	CASSPYNEQFF	TGTGCCAGCAGCCCTTACAATGAGCAGTTCTTC
TRBJ2-2	.	.	TRBV3-1/TRBV3-2	CASSQEGANTGELFF	TGTGCCAGCAGCCAAGAAGGGGCGAACACCGGGGAGCTGTTTTTT
TRBJ2-5	.	.	TRBV6-6	CASSVQDIETQYF	TGTGCCAGCAGTGTGCAGGATATCGAGACCCAGTACTTC
TRBJ1-5	.	once	TRBV7-2	CASSSYRVKEPQHF	TGTGCCAGCAGCTCCTACAGGGTTAAAGAGCCCCAGCATTTT
TRBJ1-2	TRBD1	few	TRBV18	CASSPGAPTGNYGYTF	TGTGCCAGCTCACCGGGGGCCCCGACAGGGAACTATGGCTACACCTTC
TRBJ1-5	TRBD1	few	TRBV4-3	CASSADRGGSNQPQHF	TGCGCCAGCAGCGCCGACAGGGGAGGGAGCAATCAGCCCCAGCATTTT
TRBJ2-1	TRBD1	.	TRBV9	CASSPRTGGLYNEQFF	TGTGCCAGCAGCCCGCGGACAGGGGGCTTGTACAATGAGCAGTTCTTC
TRBJ2-7	.	.	TRBV2	CASSPPRVGEQYF	TGTGCCAGCAGCCCCCCCCGGGTTGGAGAGCAGTACTTC
TRBJ1-5	TRBD1	.	TRBV28	CASSSRDRVNSQPQHF	TGTGCCAGCAGTTCCCGGGACAGGGTTAATTCTCAGCCCCAGCATTTT
TRBJ1-2	.	.	TRBV5-1	CASSLGGGQPLLSGYTF	TGCGCCAGCAGCTTGGGAGGAGGACAGCCTTTACTGAGTGGCTACACCTTC
TRBJ1-6	TRBD1	.	TRBV5-1	CASSVKLKDRGVSPLHF	TGCGCCAGCAGCGTAAAGTTAAAAGACAGGGGTGTTTCACCCCTCCACTTT
TRBJ2-7	TRBD1	.	TRBV7-9	CASSRGGGDRGEEQYF	TGTGCCAGCAGCCGGGGAGGTGGGGACAGGGGCGAAGAGCAGTACTTC
TRBJ2-7	.	.	TRBV7-9	CASSSDDRTYEQYF	TGTGCCAGCAGTTCCGATGACAGGACCTACGAGCAGTACTTC
TRBJ1-1	TRBD1	.	TRBV6-5	CASARDRAPNTEAFF	TGTGCCAGCGCCCGGGACAGGGCGCCGAACACTGAAGCTTTCTTT
TRBJ1-1	TRBD1	.	TRBV19	CASSIGFRDRGMNTEAFF	TGTGCCAGTAGTATAGGGTTCCGGGACAGGGGGATGAACACTGAAGCTTTCTTT
TRBJ2-1	TRBD2	.	TRBV6-4	CASSETSGVYNEQFF	TGTGCCAGCAGCGAAACTAGCGGGGTATACAATGAGCAGTTCTTC
TRBJ1-1	TRBD1	.	TRBV3-1/TRBV3-2	CASSQGQGLEAFF	TGTGCCAGCAGCCAAGGACAGGGTCTTGAAGCTTTCTTT
TRBJ1-6	.	.	TRBV5-8	CASPSSTVPNSPLHF	TGTGCCAGCCCCTCCTCGACAGTTCCTAATTCACCCCTCCACTTT
TRBJ1-5	TRBD1	.	TRBV7-2	CASSSIAAGGTQPQHF	TGTGCCAGCAGCTCCATAGCCGCAGGGGGGACTCAGCCCCAGCATTTT
TRBJ2-7	TRBD2	.	TRBV7-2	CASSFAGGAYEQYF	TGTGCCAGCAGCTTCGCGGGGGGGGCCTACGAGCAGTACTTC
TRBJ2-7	.	.	TRBV27	CASSLNSGEAGHEQYF	TGTGCCAGCAGTTTAAATAGTGGGGAGGCCGGACACGAGCAGTACTTC
TRBJ1-6	.	.	TRBV4-2	CASSQERGDEISPLHF	TGTGCCAGCAGCCAAGAGCGAGGTGATGAAATTTCACCCCTCCACTTT
TRBJ1-1	.	.	TRBV19	CASSPTGTAREGTEAFF	TGTGCCAGTAGCCCAACAGGGACCGCCCGAGAAGGCACTGAAGCTTTCTTT
TRBJ2-3	.	.	TRBV7-3	CASTLGTSTDTQYF	TGTGCCAGCACCCTAGGAACTAGCACAGATACGCAGTATTTT
TRBJ2-1	TRBD1	.	TRBV27	CASSPGTGSYNEQFF	TGTGCCAGCAGTCCCGGGACAGGGTCGTACAATGAGCAGTTCTTC
TRBJ1-1	.	.	TRBV29-1	CSIEGVYAEAFF	TGCAGCATAGAGGGGGTATATGCTGAAGCTTTCTTT
TRBJ2-1	.	.	TRBV4-2	CASSRRQDRYNEQFF	TGTGCCAGCAGCCGACGACAGGATCGCTACAATGAGCAGTTCTTC
TRBJ2-7	TRBD1	.	TRBV5-1	CASSLVGTGEDEQYF	TGCGCCAGCAGCTTGGTGGGGACAGGGGAGGACGAGCAGTACTTC
TRBJ1-6	.	once	TRBV6-5	CASSYQNSPLHF	TGTGCCAGCAGTTATCAGAATTCACCCCTCCACTTT
TRBJ2-5	TRBD2	.	TRBV7-8	CASSSTPSGLPQETQYF	TGTGCCAGCAGCTCCACTCCTAGCGGGCTGCCCCAAGAGACCCAGTACTTC
TRBJ2-5	.	.	TRBV9	CASSAGWAEETQYF	TGTGCCAGCAGCGCAGGGTGGGCGGAGGAGACCCAGTACTTC
TRBJ2-7	.	once	TRBV6-5	CASSPRNRDYEQYF	TGTGCCAGCAGTCCCCGGAACAGAGACTACGAGCAGTACTTC